Listed here is a single T cell receptor beta chain. Its target is unknown. V was shortened by 8 bases and J by 7 bases, with 20 bases between the two germline ends. This CDR3 has 15 residues. CDR1 is MDHEN, CDR2 SYDVKM, per germline. The PCR was carried out with 60 Vbeta primers and 13 Jbeta primers. Profiling relied on immunoSEQ multiplex PCR, and the TCRdb table lists in-frame clones only, not all of them. Among 210,000 or so clones listed, 76% were seen once. The sample belongs to a study of cytomegalovirus exposure and HLA in healthy donors. Study results and limitations: For most TCR beta V segments, an earlier analysis put the productive rate at about 87% or about 30% of the time.

The sequence derives from a young man in good health and CMV-seronegative. V and J are TRBV28 and TRBJ1-4; D is ambiguous. Input material: PBMCs. The CDR3 spells CASGLAMLGGEKLFF. The DNA for the CDR3 is TGTGCCAGCGGCCTAGCGATGTTAGGTGGTGAAAAACTGTTTTTT.